The 31 T cell receptor beta chains below were found in one sample sequenced in a study of blood T cell repertoires in COVID-19. The method was immunoSEQ multiplex PCR; TCRdb's version includes in-frame clones alone and lacks a portion of them. The table lists around 200,000 clones, 85% to 90% of them singletons. The sample taken for sequencing was peripheral blood. The receptors shown here come from a man younger than 35 with active or convalescent COVID-19.

This clone was counted a single time. The chain carries TRBV30 and TRBJ1-5, with 7 bases matching TRBD1. Germline CDR1 GTSNPN, CDR2 SVGIG (reference sequence). J gave up 5 bases and V 2 bases, and 6 bases lay outside the gene matches. This CDR3 comprises 14 residues. In DNA, the CDR3 is TGTGCCTGGAGTTCCCGACAGGGAGATCAGCCCCAGCATTTT. Encoded protein: CAWSSRQGDQPQHF.

This clone showed up just once. DNA for the CDR3: TGCGCCAGCAGCCCCCAACTAGCGGTCCAAGAGACCCAGTACTTC. This sequence encodes CASSPQLAVQETQYF. This rearrangement joins TRBV4-3 to TRBJ2-5; 8 positions match TRBD2. This CDR3 is 15 amino acids long. Germline V gene data show CDR1 as LGHNA and CDR2 as YSLEER. The junction had 5 bases not matched to a gene; V was cut back by 4 bases and J by 1 base.

This clone showed up just a few times. The gene calls are TRBV9 and TRBJ1-1; TRBD1 might be the D (5 bases). V was clipped by 3 bases and J by 1 base, with 16 bases between them. This CDR3 has 16 amino acids. Germline CDR1 reads SGDLS; CDR2 reads YYNGEE. CDR3 region: CASSGGPKIGNTEAFF. CDR3 sequence (DNA): TGTGCCAGCAGCGGGGGCCCTAAGATCGGGAACACTGAAGCTTTCTTT.

This chain joins TRBV19 and TRBJ1-6; 8 positions match TRBD1. The CDR3 has 17 amino acids. Germline loops: CDR1 LNHDA, CDR2 SQIVND (reference sequence). With V trimmed by 7 bases and J by 4 bases, 12 bases remained unmatched. The CDR3 sequence is CASKIRGRTGYNSPLHF. CDR3 coding DNA: TGTGCCAGTAAGATCCGGGGCCGGACAGGGTATAATTCACCCCTCCACTTT.

This chain joins TRBV3-1 (or the pseudogene TRBV3-2) and TRBJ1-1; TRBD1 is a possible D gene (6 bases). The CDR3 contains 15 residues. The germline V gene has CDR1 LGHDT and CDR2 YNNKEL (reference sequence). The V end was cut by 1 base, the J end by 5 bases, with 14 bases between. The CDR3 region is CASSQARGRRTEAFF. CDR3 bases: TGTGCCAGCAGCCAAGCGCGGGGGCGACGAACTGAAGCTTTCTTT.

The V gene is TRBV15, the J gene TRBJ2-5; TRBD2 agrees at 9 bases. The length of the CDR3 is 17 residues. Germline values: CDR1 LNHNV, CDR2 YYDKDF (reference sequence). Trimming took 2 bases from V and 5 from J; bases not matched to a gene: 12. The CDR3 reads CATSRPSGRKKRETQYF. The CDR3 coding sequence is TGTGCCACCAGCAGACCAAGCGGGAGGAAGAAACGGGAGACCCAGTACTTC.

This chain links TRBV5-6 with TRBJ1-1; TRBD1 is a possible D gene (5 bases). V shed 0 bases and J shed 4 bases, with 7 bases lying between them. CDR1 is SGHDT and CDR2 is YYEEEE in the germline V gene. The CDR3 consists of 13 residues. The CDR3 nucleotides read TGTGCCAGCAGCTTGGTAAGGGGCACTGAAGCTTTCTTT. Encoded protein: CASSLVRGTEAFF. Based on the CDR3 plus reference TRBV5-6 and TRBJ1-1, the full variable domain is DAGVTQSPTHLIKTRGQQVTLRCSPKSGHDTVSWYQQALGQGPQFIFQYYEEEERQRGNFPDRFSGHQFPNYSSELNVNALLLGDSALYLCASSLVRGTEAFFGQGTRLTVV.

This chain uses TRBV7-2 with TRBJ1-5; D perhaps matches TRBD1 (6 bases). The CDR3 consists of 15 residues. Trimming took 1 base from V and 2 from J, leaving 9 bases between them. Germline CDR1 reads SGHTA; CDR2 reads FQGNSA. The CDR3 reads CASSLGYRGNQPQHF. CDR3 coding DNA: TGTGCCAGCAGCTTAGGGTACAGGGGCAATCAGCCCCAGCATTTT.

The chain uses TRBV5-6 and TRBJ1-2; no clear D gene. With 1 base removed from V and 2 bases from J, the gap between germline ends came to 9 bases. Germline CDR1 reads SGHDT; CDR2 reads YYEEEE. The CDR3 sequence is 14 residues long. CDR3 loop: CASSLWRVNYGYTF. CDR3 coding DNA: TGTGCCAGCAGCTTGTGGAGGGTGAACTATGGCTACACCTTC.

The chain combines TRBV11-2 with TRBJ1-1; D remains ambiguous. Trimming left V 3 bases short and J 8 bases short, with 10 bases between. The germline gives CDR1 SGHAT, CDR2 FQNNGV. This CDR3 has 12 amino acids. CDR3 coding DNA: TGTGCCAGCAGCTTGGGAGGCCTGGAAGCTTTCTTT. Protein product: CASSLGGLEAFF.

Worth noting for this clone: The junction and the germline gene differ at one end; a read error may be behind it. The V call is TRBV9, the J call TRBJ2-3; D may be TRBD2 (6 bases). The CDR3 length is 14 residues. From germline, CDR1 is SGDLS and CDR2 YYNGEE. For the CDR3, the DNA is TGTGCCAGCGGCGTAGCTGTGACTAGTGAGACGCAGTATTTT. It yields the protein CASGVAVTSETQYF.

This clone was seen more than once but under ten times. V gene TRBV3-1 (or the pseudogene TRBV3-2) combines with J gene TRBJ2-7, with 7 bases identical to TRBD1. The CDR3 runs 12 residues. Per germline, CDR1 LGHDT and CDR2 YNNKEL (reference sequence). Germline trimming cut 4 bases from V and 7 bases from J; bases unmatched to any gene: 4. The chain's CDR3 is CASSLTGSEQYV. CDR3 in DNA: TGTGCCAGCAGCCTGACAGGGAGTGAGCAGTACGTC.

The gene calls are TRBV27 and TRBJ2-3; 7 bases map to TRBD2. The CDR3 runs to 17 residues. Germline-derived CDR1 and CDR2 are MNHEY and SMNVEV (reference sequence). The J segment lost 5 bases and the V segment lost 1 base, leaving 12 bases of the junction unmatched. The CDR3 protein is CASSLLWLAEKGDTQYF. The CDR3 DNA sequence: TGTGCCAGCAGTTTATTGTGGCTAGCGGAGAAGGGAGATACGCAGTATTTT.

The CDR3 spells CASSKRSGSTEAFF. The CDR3 DNA follows: TGTGCCAGCAGTAAGAGATCAGGTAGCACTGAAGCTTTCTTT. This sequence joins TRBV2 and TRBJ1-1; D not certain. Germline values: CDR1 SNHLY, CDR2 FYNNEI. The CDR3 is made up of 14 amino acids. Trimming removed 5 bases from V and 4 bases from J, with 14 bases in between.

The chain combines TRBV18 with TRBJ2-1; 9 nucleotides align to TRBD1. After removal of 3 bases from V and 9 bases from J, the junction contained 6 bases not matched to a gene. Germline CDR1 KGHSH, CDR2 LQKENI. CDR3 length: 14 residues. The CDR3 region has the DNA TGTGCCAGCTCACCGGGACAGGGATCCGGTGAGCAGTTCTTC. Encoded protein: CASSPGQGSGEQFF.

The chain links TRBV6-2 or TRBV6-3 to TRBJ1-5, with D possibly being TRBD1 (6 bases). The CDR3 has 16 amino acids. CDR1 is MNHEY, CDR2 SVGEGT, per germline. V was cut by 0 bases and J by 7 bases, with 16 bases left in between. CDR3 loop: CASSYSSTGFGQPQHF. The CDR3 DNA follows: TGTGCCAGCAGTTACTCGAGTACAGGGTTCGGGCAGCCCCAGCATTTT.

The rearrangement uses TRBV6-2 or TRBV6-3 and TRBJ1-5; D call uncertain. In germline, CDR1 is MNHEY, CDR2 SVGEGT. The V and J ends lost 0 bases and 3 bases respectively, with 6 bases between them. This CDR3 region has 14 residues. The CDR3 sequence is CASSYSRVNQPQHF. CDR3 in DNA: TGTGCCAGCAGTTACTCGCGGGTCAATCAGCCCCAGCATTTT.

In nucleotides, the CDR3 is TGTGCCAGCAGACCTAAGCGGGACTACGAGCAGTACTTC. Translating it yields CASRPKRDYEQYF. This sequence joins TRBV27 and TRBJ2-7, with 7 bases matching TRBD2. The CDR3 extends over 13 amino acids. The germline V gene encodes CDR1 MNHEY and CDR2 SMNVEV (reference sequence). Trimming cost V 6 bases and J 3 bases; bases outside gene matches: 5.

In regard to this clone: Other DNA sequences in this specimen translate into the identical CDR3. The rearrangement links TRBV19 to TRBJ1-1; tentatively, D is TRBD1 (5 bases). Germline-derived CDR1 and CDR2 are LNHDA and SQIVND (reference sequence). The length of the CDR3 is 13 residues. V was clipped by 5 bases and J by 1 base, with 8 bases between them. CDR3 protein: CASSWGGNTEAFF. Written as DNA, the CDR3 is TGTGCCAGTAGTTGGGGCGGGAACACTGAAGCTTTCTTT.

This chain links TRBV7-6 with TRBJ2-1, with D possibly being TRBD2 (6 bases). CDR1 and CDR2 (germline): SGHVS, FNYEAQ. Trimming took 4 bases from V and 8 from J, leaving 18 bases between them. The CDR3 length is 15 residues. CDR3: CASSSLVSSVYEQFF. CDR3 nucleotide sequence: TGTGCCAGCAGCTCCCTGGTATCTAGCGTCTATGAGCAGTTCTTC.

In the case of this clone: In the same sample, other DNA sequences code for this CDR3. The chain carries TRBV24-1 and TRBJ2-1, with 9 bases that match TRBD2. The CDR3 covers 14 residues. Per germline, CDR1 KGHDR and CDR2 SFDVKD. J lost 4 bases, V lost 3 bases, and 0 bases had no gene match. CDR3 region: CATSDLAGYNEQFF. CDR3 coding DNA: TGTGCCACCAGTGATCTAGCGGGGTACAATGAGCAGTTCTTC.

The rearrangement uses TRBV19 and TRBJ2-2; D possibly corresponds to TRBD2 (5 bases). The V end was cut by 7 bases, the J end by 5 bases, with 14 bases between. The CDR3 is 14 amino acids. CDR1 is LNHDA and CDR2 is SQIVND in the germline V gene (reference sequence). CDR3 sequence reads: CASTPSDFTGELFF. In DNA form, the CDR3 reads TGTGCCAGTACCCCCTCGGACTTTACCGGGGAGCTGTTTTTT. The full variable domain, in which reference TRBV19 and TRBJ2-2 provide the parts outside the CDR3, is DGGITQSPKYLFRKEGQNVTLSCEQNLNHDAMYWYRQDPGQGLRLIYYSQIVNDFQKGDIAEGYSVSREKKESFPLTVTSAQKNPTAFYLCASTPSDFTGELFFGEGSRLTVL.

To note about this clone: Other nucleotide sequences from this sample produce the same CDR3. V usage is TRBV7-2 and J usage is TRBJ2-7; tentatively, D is TRBD1 (6 bases). Germline CDR1 reads SGHTA; CDR2 reads FQGNSA. This CDR3 region has 14 residues. Trimming stripped 4 bases from V and 2 bases from J, with 12 bases between. In DNA form, the CDR3 reads TGTGCCAGCAGCTCACAGGGCGGAGCCTACGAGCAGTACTTC. It translates to CASSSQGGAYEQYF.

J is TRBJ2-1 and V is TRBV2; TRBD2 is a possible D gene (6 bases). The CDR3 has 14 residues. The germline V gene has CDR1 SNHLY and CDR2 FYNNEI. V was clipped by 4 bases and J by 5 bases, with 12 bases between them. The CDR3, as DNA: TGTGCCAGCAGTGTTTGGACTACCGACAATGAGCAGTTCTTC. Translation gives CASSVWTTDNEQFF.

This clone appeared a single time. The chain recombines TRBV4-1 with TRBJ1-2, with D possibly matching TRBD1 (5 bases). Trimming took 6 bases from V and 7 from J, leaving 12 bases between them. CDR1 and CDR2 (germline): MGHRA, YSYEKL. The CDR3 extends over 12 amino acids. The CDR3 nucleotides read TGCGCCAGCAGTGCAGGGCCTAGTGGCTACACCTTC. Protein product: CASSAGPSGYTF.

The chain carries TRBV4-1 and TRBJ2-7, with D perhaps TRBD2 (5 bases). CDR1 and CDR2 from the germline V gene are MGHRA and YSYEKL. Trimming cost V 0 bases and J 3 bases, with 12 bases left between them. This CDR3 is built from 15 residues. The CDR3 loop is CASSQDLGVSYEQYF. In DNA form, the CDR3 reads TGCGCCAGCAGCCAAGATCTCGGGGTTAGCTACGAGCAGTACTTC.

V is TRBV4-1 and J is TRBJ2-1; 7 bases fit TRBD2. The CDR3 is made up of 13 amino acids. Germline CDR1 and CDR2: MGHRA and YSYEKL. The J segment lost 6 bases and the V segment lost 2 bases, leaving 1 base of the junction unmatched. The CDR3 spells CASSQLAANEQFF. The CDR3 nucleotides are TGCGCCAGCAGCCAACTAGCGGCCAATGAGCAGTTCTTC.

This chain joins TRBV7-7 and TRBJ2-5; the match to TRBD2 covers 9 bases. V dropped 0 bases and J dropped 5; count of bases not matched to a gene: 7. Per germline, CDR1 SSHAT and CDR2 FNYEAQ (reference sequence). The CDR3 runs 16 residues. CDR3 loop: CASSLAVAGEWETQYF. The CDR3, as DNA: TGTGCCAGCAGCTTAGCGGTAGCGGGAGAGTGGGAGACCCAGTACTTC.

The V gene is TRBV6-1, the J gene TRBJ1-1; D not resolved. The CDR3 consists of 13 residues. The V end was cut by 1 base, the J end by 1 base, with 4 bases between. Germline CDR1 and CDR2: MNHNS and SASEGT. CDR3 nucleotides: TGTGCCAGCAGTGAAGGTCGGAACACTGAAGCTTTCTTT. Amino acids: CASSEGRNTEAFF.

In DNA form, the CDR3 reads TGTGCCAGTAGTCCACAGGGACAGTTCTATGGCTACACCTTC. Protein sequence: CASSPQGQFYGYTF. This chain joins TRBV19 and TRBJ1-2; 7 bases map to TRBD1. The CDR3 is 14 amino acids. Trimming took 5 bases from V and 4 from J; bases not matched to a gene: 7. Per the germline V gene, CDR1 is LNHDA and CDR2 is SQIVND (reference sequence).

The chain combines TRBV4-3 with TRBJ2-1; the match to TRBD2 covers 14 bases. The V gene end was trimmed by 2 bases and the J gene end by 7 bases; junction bases not matched to a gene: 1. In germline, CDR1 is LGHNA, CDR2 YSLEER. This CDR3 spans 15 amino acids. CDR3 DNA: TGCGCCAGCAGCCAAAGACTAGCGGGAGGGAATGAGCAGTTCTTC. Translating it yields CASSQRLAGGNEQFF.